These 9 T cell receptor beta chains were sequenced from one sample in a study of neurological immune-mediated disorders. TCRdb processed the 5' RACE reads anew with MiXCR; each CDR3 protein has one entry. The sample has more than 50,000 distinct CDR3 sequences; around 24% are singletons. The time point was: technical triplicate 2. Material: PBMCs. These receptors were collected from a man aged 55 to 69 with HTLV-1-associated myelopathy (HAM/TSP).

V usage is TRBV28 and J usage is TRBJ1-5, with no clear D. The CDR3 runs to 12 residues. Germline-derived CDR1 and CDR2 are MDHEN and SYDVKM. V lost 10 bases and J 3 bases, leaving 10 bases between the germline ends. Here the CDR3 reads CATLGHNQPQHF. The CDR3 nucleotides read TGTGCCACCTTAGGGCACAATCAGCCCCAGCATTTT.

This clonotype was recorded at least ten times. The chain uses TRBV20-1 and TRBJ2-2, with 10 nucleotides matching TRBD2. Trimming took 5 bases from V and 6 from J; bases not matched to a gene: 9. Germline CDR1 reads DFQATT; CDR2 reads SNEGSKA (reference sequence). The CDR3 has 15 amino acids. In nucleotides, the CDR3 is TGCAGTGCTGCATGGGCTAGCGGGAGAGCCGGGGAGCTGTTTTTT. It yields the protein CSAAWASGRAGELFF.

This clonotype was seen repeatedly, ten times or more. This chain connects TRBV28 to TRBJ2-7; possibly TRBD2 for D (5 bases). V was trimmed by 1 base and J by 6 bases, leaving 16 bases between them. This CDR3 has 15 residues. Germline V gene data show CDR1 as MDHEN and CDR2 as SYDVKM. CDR3 DNA: TGTGCCAGCAGTTTATCGGCGGCACTAGGCGTCGAGCAGTACTTC. Protein sequence: CASSLSAALGVEQYF.

The chain joins TRBV4-1 to TRBJ1-5; 8 bases agree with TRBD1. V lost 8 bases to trimming and J lost 5 bases; unmatched junction nucleotides: 8. The germline V gene encodes CDR1 MGHRA and CDR2 YSYEKL. The CDR3 contains 14 residues. CDR3 sequence: CASQEVTGDQPQHF. The CDR3 DNA reads TGCGCCAGCCAAGAGGTGACAGGGGATCAGCCCCAGCATTTT.

In its sample, this clonotype was seen many times. The rearrangement joins TRBV14 to TRBJ2-5, with D perhaps being TRBD1 or TRBD2 (5 bases each). The CDR3 covers 18 residues. V lost 2 bases, J lost 3 bases, and 22 bases lay in between. Looked up from germline, CDR1 is SGHDN and CDR2 is FVKESK. DNA for the CDR3: TGTGCCAGCAGCCAACGGCTGTCCTGGGACGCTATAAAAGAGACCCAGTACTTC. This sequence encodes CASSQRLSWDAIKETQYF.

The V gene is TRBV5-1, the J gene TRBJ2-1; possibly TRBD2 for D (6 bases). The length of the CDR3 is 14 residues. Trimming left V 7 bases short and J 7 bases short, with 18 bases between. The germline gives CDR1 SGHRS, CDR2 YFSETQ. CDR3 sequence (DNA): TGCGCCAGCGGTGGGGGGATGGGCCCAAATGAGCAGTTCTTC. It codes for CASGGGMGPNEQFF. Supplemented by reference TRBV5-1 and TRBJ2-1, the full variable domain reads KAGVTQTPRYLIKTRGQQVTLSCSPISGHRSVSWYQQTPGQGLQFLFEYFSETQRNKGNFPGRFSGRQFSNSRSEMNVSTLELGDSALYLCASGGGMGPNEQFFGPGTRLTVL.

V and J are TRBV11-2 and TRBJ1-1, with TRBD1 matching 7 bases. This CDR3 has 13 amino acids. Germline V gene sequence: CDR1 SGHAT, CDR2 FQNNGV. Unmatched junction bases numbered 7, after V lost 2 bases and J lost 10 bases. DNA of the CDR3: TGTGCCAGCAGCTTAACAGGGGACATAGGAGCTTTCTTT. This codes for CASSLTGDIGAFF.

At least ten counts were recorded for this clonotype. The chain recombines TRBV20-1 with TRBJ2-3; D ambiguous. Per germline, CDR1 DFQATT and CDR2 SNEGSKA (reference sequence). V lost 4 bases to trimming and J lost 2 bases, with 7 bases between them. The CDR3 is 12 amino acids. This CDR3 reads CSATIDTDTQYF. For the CDR3, the DNA is TGCAGTGCTACGATAGACACAGATACGCAGTATTTT.

Ten or more counts support this clonotype. This chain connects TRBV7-9 to TRBJ2-4, with D hard to call. V lost 6 bases to trimming and J lost 1 base, with 25 bases between them. This CDR3 comprises 19 residues. Germline values: CDR1 SEHNR, CDR2 FQNEAQ (reference sequence). The DNA for the CDR3 is TGTGCCAGCAGGTTAACCCCCCTTGTTCCTCCTCTGGCCAAAAACATTCAGTACTTC. Amino acids: CASRLTPLVPPLAKNIQYF.